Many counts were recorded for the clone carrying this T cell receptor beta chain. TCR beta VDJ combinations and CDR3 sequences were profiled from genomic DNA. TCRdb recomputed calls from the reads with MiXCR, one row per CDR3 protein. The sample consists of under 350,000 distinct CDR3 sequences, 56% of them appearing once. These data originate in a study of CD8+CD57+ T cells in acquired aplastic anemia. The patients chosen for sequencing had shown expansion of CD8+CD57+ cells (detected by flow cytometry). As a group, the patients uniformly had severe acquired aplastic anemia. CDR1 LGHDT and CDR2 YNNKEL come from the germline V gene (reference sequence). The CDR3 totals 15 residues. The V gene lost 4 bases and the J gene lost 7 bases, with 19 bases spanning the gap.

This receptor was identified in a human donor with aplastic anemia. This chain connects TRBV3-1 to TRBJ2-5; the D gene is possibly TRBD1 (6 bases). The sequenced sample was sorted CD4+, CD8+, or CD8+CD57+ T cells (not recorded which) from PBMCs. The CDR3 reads CASSPTTGREATQYF. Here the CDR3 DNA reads TGTGCCAGCAGCCCTACGACAGGTCGCGAGGCGACCCAGTACTTC.